This TCR beta chain was obtained from a study of OX40 agonist ivuxolimab in advanced cancers. As for this clone: What it binds is unknown.

Libraries were prepared by immunoSEQ multiplex PCR; TCRdb keeps only in-frame clonotypes and omits some of them. The sample records tens of thousands of clones, approximately 86% being singletons. Points from the study as a whole: Undetermined was the antigen specificity of the expanded peripheral T cells.

The germline gives CDR1 SGHRS, CDR2 YFSETQ. This CDR3 has 18 amino acids. Trimming took 0 bases from V and 1 from J, leaving 19 bases between them. The origin of this receptor is an adult with an advanced solid tumor such as melanoma, head and neck, liver or kidney cancer. Material: CD4+ or CD8+ T cells sorted from blood, obtained in a trial of the OX40 agonist ivuxolimab. The chain has TRBV5-1 and TRBJ2-5, with D hard to call. The CDR3 coding sequence is TGCGCCAGCAGCTTGGTCCCCCTCGGTTTGCGAAGCCAAGAGACCCAGTACTTC. This encodes CASSLVPLGLRSQETQYF.